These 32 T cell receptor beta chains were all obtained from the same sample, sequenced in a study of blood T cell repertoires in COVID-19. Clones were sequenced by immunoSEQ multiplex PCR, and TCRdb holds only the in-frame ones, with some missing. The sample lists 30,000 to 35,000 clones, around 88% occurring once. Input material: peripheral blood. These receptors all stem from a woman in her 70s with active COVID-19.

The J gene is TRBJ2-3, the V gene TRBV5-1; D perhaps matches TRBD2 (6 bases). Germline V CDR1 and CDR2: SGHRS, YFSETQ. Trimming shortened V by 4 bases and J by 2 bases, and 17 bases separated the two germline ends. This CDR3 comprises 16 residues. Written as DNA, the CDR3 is TGCGCCAGCAGCGCACTTGGGGCGGGGCACACAGATACGCAGTATTTT. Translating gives CASSALGAGHTDTQYF.

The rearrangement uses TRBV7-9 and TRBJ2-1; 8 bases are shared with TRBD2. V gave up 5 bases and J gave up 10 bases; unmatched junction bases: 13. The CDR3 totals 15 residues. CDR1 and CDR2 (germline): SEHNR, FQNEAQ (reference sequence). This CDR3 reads CASSTMGSGGEEQFF. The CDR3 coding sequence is TGTGCCAGCAGCACGATGGGGAGCGGGGGAGAGGAGCAGTTCTTC. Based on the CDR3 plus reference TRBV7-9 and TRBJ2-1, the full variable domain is DTGVSQNPRHKITKRGQNVTFRCDPISEHNRLYWYRQTLGQGPEFLTYFQNEAQLEKSRLLSDRFSAERPKGSFSTLEIQRTEQGDSAMYLCASSTMGSGGEEQFFGPGTRLTVL.

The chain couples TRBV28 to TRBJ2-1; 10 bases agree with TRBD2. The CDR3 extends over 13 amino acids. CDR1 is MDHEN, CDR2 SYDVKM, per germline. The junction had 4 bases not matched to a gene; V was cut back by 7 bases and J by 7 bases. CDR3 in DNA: TGTGCCAGCATACTAGCGGGGAATAATGAGCAGTTCTTC. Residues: CASILAGNNEQFF.

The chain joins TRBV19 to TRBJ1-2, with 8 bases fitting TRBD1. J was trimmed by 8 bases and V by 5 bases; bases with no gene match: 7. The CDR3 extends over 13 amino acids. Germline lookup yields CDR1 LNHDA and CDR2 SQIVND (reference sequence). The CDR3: CASSPRQGTGYTF. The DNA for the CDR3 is TGTGCCAGTAGTCCCCGACAGGGGACCGGCTACACCTTC.

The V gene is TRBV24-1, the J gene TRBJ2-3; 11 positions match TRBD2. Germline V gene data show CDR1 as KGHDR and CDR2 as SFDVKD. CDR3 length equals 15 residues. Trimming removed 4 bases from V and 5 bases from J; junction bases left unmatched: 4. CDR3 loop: CATSDGTSGGDTQYF. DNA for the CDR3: TGTGCCACCAGTGACGGGACTAGCGGTGGAGATACGCAGTATTTT.

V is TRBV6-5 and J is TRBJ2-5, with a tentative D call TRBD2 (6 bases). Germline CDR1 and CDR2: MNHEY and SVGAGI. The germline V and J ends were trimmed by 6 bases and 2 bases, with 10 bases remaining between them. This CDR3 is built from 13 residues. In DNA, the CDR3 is TGTGCCAGCAGGGGACTGACGCAAGAGACCCAGTACTTC. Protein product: CASRGLTQETQYF.

CDR3 protein: CASSLALLAGATDTQYF. The CDR3 DNA reads as TGTGCCAGCAGCTTGGCCCTACTAGCGGGGGCAACAGATACGCAGTATTTT. The chain has TRBV5-8 and TRBJ2-3; 11 bases line up with TRBD2. Germline V gene sequence: CDR1 SGHTS, CDR2 YDEGEE. CDR3 length: 17 amino acids. V lost 0 bases, J lost 3 bases, and 6 bases stayed unmatched.

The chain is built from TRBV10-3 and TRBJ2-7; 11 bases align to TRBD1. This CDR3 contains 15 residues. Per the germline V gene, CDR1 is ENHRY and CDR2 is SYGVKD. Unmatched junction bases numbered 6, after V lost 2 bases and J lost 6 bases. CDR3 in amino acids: CAISEGGQGEGEQYF. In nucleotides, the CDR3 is TGTGCCATCAGTGAGGGGGGACAGGGGGAGGGCGAGCAGTACTTC.

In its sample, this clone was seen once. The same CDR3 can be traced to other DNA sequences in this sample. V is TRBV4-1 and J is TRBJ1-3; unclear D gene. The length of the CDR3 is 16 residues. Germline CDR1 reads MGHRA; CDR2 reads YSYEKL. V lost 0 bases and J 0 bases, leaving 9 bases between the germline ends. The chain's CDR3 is CASSQDPGSSGNTIYF. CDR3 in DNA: TGCGCCAGCAGCCAAGATCCGGGGAGCTCTGGAAACACCATATATTTT.

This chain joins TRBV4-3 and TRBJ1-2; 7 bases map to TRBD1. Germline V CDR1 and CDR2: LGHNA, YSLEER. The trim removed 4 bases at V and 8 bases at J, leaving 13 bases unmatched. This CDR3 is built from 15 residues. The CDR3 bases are TGCGCCAGCAGCCCGAGGGTGACAGGGATGGGCGGCTACACCTTC. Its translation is CASSPRVTGMGGYTF.

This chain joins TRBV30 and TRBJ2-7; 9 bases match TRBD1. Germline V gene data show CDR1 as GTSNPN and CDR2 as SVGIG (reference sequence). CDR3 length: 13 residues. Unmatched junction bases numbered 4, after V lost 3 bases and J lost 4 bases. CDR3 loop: CAWRSQGAYEQYF. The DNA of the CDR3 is TGTGCCTGGAGATCACAGGGGGCTTACGAGCAGTACTTC.

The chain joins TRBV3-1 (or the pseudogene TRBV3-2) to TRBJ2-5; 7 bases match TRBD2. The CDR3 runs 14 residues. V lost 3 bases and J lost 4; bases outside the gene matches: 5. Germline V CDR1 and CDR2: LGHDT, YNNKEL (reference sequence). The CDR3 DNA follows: TGTGCCAGCAGCCAGTCAGGGACTATAGAGACCCAGTACTTC. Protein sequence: CASSQSGTIETQYF.

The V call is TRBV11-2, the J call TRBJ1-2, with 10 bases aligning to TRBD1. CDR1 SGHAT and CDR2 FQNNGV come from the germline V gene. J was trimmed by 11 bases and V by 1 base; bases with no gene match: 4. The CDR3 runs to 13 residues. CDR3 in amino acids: CASSLGGQGPYTF. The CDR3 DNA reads TGTGCCAGCAGCTTAGGGGGACAGGGGCCATACACCTTC.

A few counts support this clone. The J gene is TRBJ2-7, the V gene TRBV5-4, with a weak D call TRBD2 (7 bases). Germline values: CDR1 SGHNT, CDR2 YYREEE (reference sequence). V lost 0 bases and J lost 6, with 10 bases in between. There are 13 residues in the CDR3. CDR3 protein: CASSLGRGAEQYF. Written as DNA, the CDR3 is TGTGCCAGCAGCTTGGGCCGGGGGGCCGAGCAGTACTTC.

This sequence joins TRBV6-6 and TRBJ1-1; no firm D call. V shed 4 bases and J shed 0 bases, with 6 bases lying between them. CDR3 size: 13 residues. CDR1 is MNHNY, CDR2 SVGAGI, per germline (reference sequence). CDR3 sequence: CASSFTVNTEAFF. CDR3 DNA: TGTGCCAGCAGTTTCACAGTGAACACTGAAGCTTTCTTT.

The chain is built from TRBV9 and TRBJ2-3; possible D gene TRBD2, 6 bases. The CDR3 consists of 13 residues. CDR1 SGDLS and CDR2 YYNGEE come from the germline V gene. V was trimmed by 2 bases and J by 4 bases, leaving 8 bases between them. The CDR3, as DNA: TGTGCCAGCAGCGTTACTAGCTCAGATACGCAGTATTTT. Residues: CASSVTSSDTQYF.

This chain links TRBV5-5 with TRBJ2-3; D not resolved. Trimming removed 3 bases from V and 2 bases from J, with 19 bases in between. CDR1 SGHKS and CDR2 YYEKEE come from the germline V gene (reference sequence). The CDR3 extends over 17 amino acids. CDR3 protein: CASSSMPQGVLTDTQYF. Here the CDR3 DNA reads TGTGCCAGCAGCTCCATGCCCCAAGGAGTGCTCACAGATACGCAGTATTTT. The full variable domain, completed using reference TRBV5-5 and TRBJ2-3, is DAGVTQSPTHLIKTRGQQVTLRCSPISGHKSVSWYQQVLGQGPQFIFQYYEKEERGRGNFPDRFSARQFPNYSSELNVNALLLGDSALYLCASSSMPQGVLTDTQYFGPGTRLTVL.

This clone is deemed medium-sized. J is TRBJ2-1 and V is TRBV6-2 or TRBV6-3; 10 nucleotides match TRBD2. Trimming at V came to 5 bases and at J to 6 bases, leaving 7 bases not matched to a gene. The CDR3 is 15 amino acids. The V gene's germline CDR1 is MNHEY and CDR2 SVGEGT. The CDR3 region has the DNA TGTGCCAGCAGTCTGACTAGCGGGTACGGCAATGAGCAGTTCTTC. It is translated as CASSLTSGYGNEQFF.

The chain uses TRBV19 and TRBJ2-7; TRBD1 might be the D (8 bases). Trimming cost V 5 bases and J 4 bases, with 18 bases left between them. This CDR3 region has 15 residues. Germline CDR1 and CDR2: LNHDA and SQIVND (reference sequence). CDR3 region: CASSAQDREGYEQYF. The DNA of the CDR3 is TGTGCCAGTAGTGCCCAGGACAGGGAGGGATACGAGCAGTACTTC.

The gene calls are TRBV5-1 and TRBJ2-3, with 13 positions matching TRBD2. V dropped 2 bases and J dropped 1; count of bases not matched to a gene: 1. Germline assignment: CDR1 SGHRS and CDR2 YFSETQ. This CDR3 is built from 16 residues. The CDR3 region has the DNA TGCGCCAGCAGCTTTGGGACTAGCGGGGGCACAGATACGCAGTATTTT. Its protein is CASSFGTSGGTDTQYF. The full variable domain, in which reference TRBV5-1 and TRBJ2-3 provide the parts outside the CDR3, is KAGVTQTPRYLIKTRGQQVTLSCSPISGHRSVSWYQQTPGQGLQFLFEYFSETQRNKGNFPGRFSGRQFSNSRSEMNVSTLELGDSALYLCASSFGTSGGTDTQYFGPGTRLTVL.

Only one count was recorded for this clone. The CDR3 DNA reads as TGTGCCAGCAGAGCGACAGGGGCGAACACTGAAGCTTTCTTT. Its protein is CASRATGANTEAFF. J is TRBJ1-1 and V is TRBV28; 8 bases map to TRBD1. The CDR3 extends over 14 amino acids. CDR1 MDHEN and CDR2 SYDVKM come from the germline V gene. J lost 1 base, V lost 6 bases, and 4 bases had no gene match.

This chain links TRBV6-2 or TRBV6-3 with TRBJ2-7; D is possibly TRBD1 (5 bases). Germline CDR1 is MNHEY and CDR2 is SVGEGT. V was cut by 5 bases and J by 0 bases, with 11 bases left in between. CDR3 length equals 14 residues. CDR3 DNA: TGTGCCAGCAGTCTCCTGACAGACTCCTACGAGCAGTACTTC. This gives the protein CASSLLTDSYEQYF.

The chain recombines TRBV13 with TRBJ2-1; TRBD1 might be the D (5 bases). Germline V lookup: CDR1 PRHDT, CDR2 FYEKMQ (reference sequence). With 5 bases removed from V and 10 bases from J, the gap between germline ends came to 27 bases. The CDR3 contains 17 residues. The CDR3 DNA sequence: TGTGCCAGCAGCCCACCTTGGGGCGGCCTTGCTGGGCGAGAGCAGTTCTTC. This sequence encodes CASSPPWGGLAGREQFF.

CDR3 DNA sequence: TGTGCCAGCAGCCCCCTTCGAGGTAGCGGGGGGACCGGGGAGCTGTTTTTT. This codes for CASSPLRGSGGTGELFF. This sequence joins TRBV7-9 and TRBJ2-2, with 10 nucleotides matching TRBD2. Looked up from germline, CDR1 is SEHNR and CDR2 is FQNEAQ (reference sequence). The V and J ends lost 5 bases and 5 bases, in that order; junction bases with no gene match: 11. The CDR3 contains 17 residues.

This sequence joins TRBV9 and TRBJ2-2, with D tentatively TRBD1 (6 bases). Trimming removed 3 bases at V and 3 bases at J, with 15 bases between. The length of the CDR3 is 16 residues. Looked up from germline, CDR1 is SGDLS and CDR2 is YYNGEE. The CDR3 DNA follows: TGTGCCAGCAGCGCCAGGGGCCCCGGGGACACCGGGGAGCTGTTTTTT. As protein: CASSARGPGDTGELFF.

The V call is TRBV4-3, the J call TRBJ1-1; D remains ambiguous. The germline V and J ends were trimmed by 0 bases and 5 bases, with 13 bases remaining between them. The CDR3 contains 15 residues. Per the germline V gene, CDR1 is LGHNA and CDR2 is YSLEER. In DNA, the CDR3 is TGCGCCAGCAGCCAAGACGGCCAGGCTAAGACTGAAGCTTTCTTT. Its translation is CASSQDGQAKTEAFF.

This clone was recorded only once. This chain's CDR3 is CASSTGTGGAYVNSPLHF. DNA of the CDR3: TGTGCCAGCAGCACCGGGACAGGGGGCGCCTATGTAAATTCACCCCTCCACTTT. This chain connects TRBV4-2 to TRBJ1-6; 12 nucleotides match TRBD1. From germline, CDR1 is LGHNA and CDR2 YNFKEQ. The CDR3 runs to 18 residues. Losses at the gene ends were 5 bases for V and 7 bases for J; bases not matched to a gene: 12.

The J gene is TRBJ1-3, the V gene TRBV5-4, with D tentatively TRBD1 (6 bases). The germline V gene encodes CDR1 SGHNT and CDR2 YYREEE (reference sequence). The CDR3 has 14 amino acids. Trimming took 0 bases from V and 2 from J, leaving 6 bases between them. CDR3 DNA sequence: TGTGCCAGCAGCTTGGGACAGGCTGGAAACACCATATATTTT. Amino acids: CASSLGQAGNTIYF.

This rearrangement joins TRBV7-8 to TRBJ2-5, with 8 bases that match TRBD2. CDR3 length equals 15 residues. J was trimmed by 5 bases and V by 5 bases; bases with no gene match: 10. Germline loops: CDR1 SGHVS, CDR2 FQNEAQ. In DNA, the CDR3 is TGTGCCAGCAGCCCGCCCGGGCGGGGGGTGGAGACCCAGTACTTC. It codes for CASSPPGRGVETQYF.

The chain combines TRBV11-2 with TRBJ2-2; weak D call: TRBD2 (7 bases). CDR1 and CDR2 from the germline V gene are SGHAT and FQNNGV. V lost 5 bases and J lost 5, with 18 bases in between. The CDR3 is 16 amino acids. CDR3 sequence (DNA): TGTGCCAGCAGCCCACGGGGGGCGGGAATAACCGGGGAGCTGTTTTTT. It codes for CASSPRGAGITGELFF.

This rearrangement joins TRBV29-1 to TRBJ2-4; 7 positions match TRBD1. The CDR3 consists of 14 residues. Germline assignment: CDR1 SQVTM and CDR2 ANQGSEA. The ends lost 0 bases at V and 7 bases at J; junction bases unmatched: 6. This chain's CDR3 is CSVEDPGQSNIQYF. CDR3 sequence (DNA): TGCAGCGTTGAAGACCCGGGACAGAGCAACATTCAGTACTTC.

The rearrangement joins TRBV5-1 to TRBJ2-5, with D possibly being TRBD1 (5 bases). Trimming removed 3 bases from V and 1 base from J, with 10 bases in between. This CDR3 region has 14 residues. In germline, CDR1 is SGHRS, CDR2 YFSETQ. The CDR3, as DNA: TGCGCCAGCAGCTACCAGGGTTCCCAAGAGACCCAGTACTTC. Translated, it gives CASSYQGSQETQYF.